Sequencing of this T cell receptor beta chain was carried out in a study of blood T cell repertoires in COVID-19. Turning to the study itself: COVID-19 samples from acute and convalescent phases originated in the United States, Italy and Spain. Sample material is recorded as cDNA or gDNA derived from T cells, B-cell-depleted T cells, or PBMCs.

Sequencing was performed with immunoSEQ multiplex PCR; in TCRdb, only in-frame clones are kept and a portion is missing. The sample carries 70,000 to 95,000 clones, about 90% recorded once. The CDR3 covers 21 residues. Specimen: peripheral blood. This clonotype originated in a man in his forties or fifties with active COVID-19. The chain uses TRBV21-1 and TRBJ1-1; TRBD1 is the table's D call and was not checked against the DNA. TRBV21-1 corresponds to a pseudogene. In DNA, the CDR3 is TGTGCCAGCAGCAATGCCCCGCTGAACCGACAGGGGGAATTCATGAACACTGAAGCTTTCTTT. Translating it yields CASSNAPLNRQGEFMNTEAFF.